This T cell receptor beta chain was observed in a study of post-analysis software for immune sequencing data. Study results and limitations: TRBV segments more frequent in patients than in controls numbered several and included TRBV5-6, TRBV5-1 and TRBV20-1.

Worth noting for this clonotype: Its antigen is currently unknown.

The authors incorporated unique molecular identifiers into the TCR beta cDNA libraries. Each CDR3 protein is one row after TCRdb ran MiXCR on the PCR reads. This table holds over 700,000 distinct CDR3 sequences, roughly 30% found once. The CDR3 is 14 residues long. V shed 4 bases and J shed 4 bases, with 12 bases lying between them. Germline V gene lookup returns CDR1 SGHTA and CDR2 FQGNSA. The sample was blood. This sequence originates from a girl aged 5-17 years with multiple sclerosis. This chain links TRBV7-2 with TRBJ2-3; maybe TRBD2 (7 bases). The CDR3 DNA reads TGTGCCAGCAGCTGGGGGGGCGGCGCAGATACGCAGTATTTT. Translated, it gives CASSWGGGADTQYF.